These 3 T cell receptor beta chains came from one sample sequenced in a study of blood T cells in healthy people across ages. A second PCR of 7 to 11 cycles used a sample-barcoded 5' primer and a J-beta primer mix. TCRdb itself ran the 5' RACE reads through MiXCR, one entry per CDR3 protein. The table shows hundreds of thousands of distinct CDR3 sequences, with about 55% occurring only once. The specimen sequenced was blood. All receptors derive from a man in his 60s in good health.

The gene calls are TRBV6-2 or TRBV6-3 and TRBJ1-2; no clear D. Germline V gene sequence: CDR1 MNHEY, CDR2 SVGEGT. The CDR3 covers 12 residues. With 4 bases removed from V and 8 bases from J, the gap between germline ends came to 11 bases. The CDR3 reads CASSSGSRGYTF. For the CDR3, the DNA is TGTGCCAGCAGTTCCGGATCCCGGGGCTACACCTTC.

The CDR3 loop is CASSLLPAFEQFF. For the CDR3, the DNA is TGTGCCAGCAGCTTGTTACCAGCATTTGAGCAGTTCTTC. The chain is built from TRBV5-5 and TRBJ2-1; D not certain. The CDR3 covers 13 residues. From germline, CDR1 is SGHKS and CDR2 YYEKEE (reference sequence). Deletions cut 1 base from V and 9 bases from J, with 11 bases between.

The rearrangement links TRBV7-3 to TRBJ2-3; D may be TRBD2 (5 bases). Germline V gene lookup returns CDR1 SGHTA and CDR2 FQGTGA. With 5 bases removed from V and 2 bases from J, the gap between germline ends came to 17 bases. The CDR3 has 16 amino acids. CDR3 loop: CASSERRTSLTDTQYF. DNA for the CDR3: TGTGCCAGCAGCGAACGGAGGACCTCCCTCACAGATACGCAGTATTTT.